Below, one T cell receptor beta chain is given with its context. Its antigen remains unidentified. This entry is derived from a study of cytomegalovirus exposure and HLA in healthy donors. The study's findings and limits: Prediction of most subjects' HLA-A and HLA-B alleles by TCR beta sequences was reportedly accurate.

V lost 2 bases, J lost 5 bases, and 10 bases lay in between. Looked up from germline, CDR1 is SQVTM and CDR2 is ANQGSEA. This CDR3 spans 13 amino acids. The PCR employed 60 Vbeta primers together with 13 Jbeta primers. The protocol was immunoSEQ multiplex PCR, while the TCRdb copy is restricted to in-frame clones and leaves out a portion. The sample lists 150,000 to 200,000 clones, just under 85% occurring once. This TCR was recovered from a girl aged 5-17 years in good health and CMV-seropositive. The genes are TRBV29-1 and TRBJ2-1; D is perhaps TRBD2 (6 bases). The sample was PBMCs. Here the CDR3 DNA reads TGCAGCGTTGAAAGCGGGCATAACAATGAGCAGTTCTTC. Translation: CSVESGHNNEQFF.